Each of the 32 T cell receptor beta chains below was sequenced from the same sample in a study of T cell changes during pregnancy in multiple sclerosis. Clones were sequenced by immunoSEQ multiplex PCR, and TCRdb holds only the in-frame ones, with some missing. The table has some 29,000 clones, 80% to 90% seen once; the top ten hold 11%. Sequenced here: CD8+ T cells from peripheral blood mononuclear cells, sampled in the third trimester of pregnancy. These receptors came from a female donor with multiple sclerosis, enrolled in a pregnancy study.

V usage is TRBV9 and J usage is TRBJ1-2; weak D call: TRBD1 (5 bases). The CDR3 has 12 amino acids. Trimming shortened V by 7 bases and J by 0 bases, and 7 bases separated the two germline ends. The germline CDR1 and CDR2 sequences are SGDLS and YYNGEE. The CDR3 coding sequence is TGTGCCAGCGGAGGGGCTAACTATGGCTACACCTTC. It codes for CASGGANYGYTF.

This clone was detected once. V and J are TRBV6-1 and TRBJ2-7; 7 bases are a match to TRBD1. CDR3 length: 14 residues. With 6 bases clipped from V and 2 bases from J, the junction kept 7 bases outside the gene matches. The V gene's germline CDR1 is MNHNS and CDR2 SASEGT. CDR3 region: CASRPGQAAYEQYF. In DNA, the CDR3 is TGTGCCAGCAGACCTGGACAGGCAGCCTACGAGCAGTACTTC.

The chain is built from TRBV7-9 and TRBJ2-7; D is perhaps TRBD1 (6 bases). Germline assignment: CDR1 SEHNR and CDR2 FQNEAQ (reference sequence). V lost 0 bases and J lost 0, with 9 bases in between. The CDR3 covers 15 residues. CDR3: CASSLAPGASYEQYF. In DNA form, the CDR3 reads TGTGCCAGCAGCTTAGCGCCAGGGGCCTCCTACGAGCAGTACTTC.

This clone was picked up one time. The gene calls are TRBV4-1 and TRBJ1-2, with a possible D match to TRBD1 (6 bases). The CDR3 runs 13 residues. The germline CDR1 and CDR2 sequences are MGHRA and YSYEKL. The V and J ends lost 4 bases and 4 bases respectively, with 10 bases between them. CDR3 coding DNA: TGCGCCAGCAGCCTAGGGGGGGGCTATGGCTACACCTTC. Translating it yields CASSLGGGYGYTF.

The CDR3 region has the DNA TGTGCCAGCAGCTTAGGCGGGACTCTAATTTACAATGAGCAGTTCTTC. Translation: CASSLGGTLIYNEQFF. The chain carries TRBV7-9 and TRBJ2-1, with D perhaps TRBD2 (6 bases). CDR1 SEHNR and CDR2 FQNEAQ come from the germline V gene (reference sequence). CDR3 length: 16 residues. The V end was cut by 1 base, the J end by 4 bases, with 14 bases between.

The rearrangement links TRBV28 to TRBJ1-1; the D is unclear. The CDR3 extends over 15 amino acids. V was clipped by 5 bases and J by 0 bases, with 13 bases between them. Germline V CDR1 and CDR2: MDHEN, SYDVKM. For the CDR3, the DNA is TGTGCCAGCAGTCCGTATGAGGGCCTGAACACTGAAGCTTTCTTT. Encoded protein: CASSPYEGLNTEAFF.

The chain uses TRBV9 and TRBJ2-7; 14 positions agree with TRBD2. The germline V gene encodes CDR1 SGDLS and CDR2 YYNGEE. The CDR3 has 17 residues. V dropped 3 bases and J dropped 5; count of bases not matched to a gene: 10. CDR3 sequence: CASSDPRGLAGDHEQYF. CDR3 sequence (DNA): TGTGCCAGCAGCGACCCCCGGGGACTAGCGGGGGATCACGAGCAGTACTTC.

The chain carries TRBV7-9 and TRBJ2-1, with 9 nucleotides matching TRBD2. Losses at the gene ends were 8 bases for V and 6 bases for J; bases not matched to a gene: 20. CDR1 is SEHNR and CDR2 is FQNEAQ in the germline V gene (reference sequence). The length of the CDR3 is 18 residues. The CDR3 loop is CASQGKRGIAGDGNEQFF. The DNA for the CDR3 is TGTGCCAGCCAGGGGAAAAGGGGAATAGCGGGAGACGGCAATGAGCAGTTCTTC.

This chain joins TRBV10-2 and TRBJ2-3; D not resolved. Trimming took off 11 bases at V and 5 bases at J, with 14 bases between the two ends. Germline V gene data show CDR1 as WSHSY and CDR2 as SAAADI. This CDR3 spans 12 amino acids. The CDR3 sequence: CAARDSRDTQYF. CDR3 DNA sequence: TGCGCCGCCCGAGACTCCCGAGATACGCAGTATTTT.

The CDR3 DNA is TGCGCCAGCAGCCAAGCGGGGGGCCGTGAGACCCAGTACTTC. Protein sequence: CASSQAGGRETQYF. The rearrangement joins TRBV4-1 to TRBJ2-5; TRBD2 might be the D (7 bases). CDR3 length: 14 residues. The ends were cut back, 1 base at V and 5 bases at J, with 11 bases in the middle. Germline values: CDR1 MGHRA, CDR2 YSYEKL.

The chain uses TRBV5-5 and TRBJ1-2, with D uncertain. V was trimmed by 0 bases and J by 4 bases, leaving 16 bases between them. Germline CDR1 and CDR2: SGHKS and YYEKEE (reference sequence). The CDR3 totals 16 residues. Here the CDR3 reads CASSLEPGVSLYGYTF. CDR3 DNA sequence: TGTGCCAGCAGCTTGGAGCCGGGAGTGTCTCTCTATGGCTACACCTTC.

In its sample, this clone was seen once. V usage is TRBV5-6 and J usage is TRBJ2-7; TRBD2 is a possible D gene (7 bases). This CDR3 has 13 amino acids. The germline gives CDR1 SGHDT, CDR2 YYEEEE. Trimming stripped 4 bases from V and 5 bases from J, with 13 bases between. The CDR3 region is CASSQGGEDEQYF. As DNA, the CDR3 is TGTGCCAGCAGCCAAGGGGGGGAGGACGAGCAGTACTTC.

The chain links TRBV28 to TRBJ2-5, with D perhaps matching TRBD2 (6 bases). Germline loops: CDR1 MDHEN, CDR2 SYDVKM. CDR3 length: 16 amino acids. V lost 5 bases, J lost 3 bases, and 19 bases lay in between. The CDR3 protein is CASSTPGTPAEETQYF. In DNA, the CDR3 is TGTGCCAGCAGTACACCTGGGACTCCCGCCGAAGAGACCCAGTACTTC.

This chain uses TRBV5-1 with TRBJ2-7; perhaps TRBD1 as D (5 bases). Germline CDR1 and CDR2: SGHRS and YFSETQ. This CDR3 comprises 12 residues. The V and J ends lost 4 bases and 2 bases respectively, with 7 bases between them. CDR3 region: CASSAGPYEQYF. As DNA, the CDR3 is TGCGCCAGCAGCGCAGGGCCCTACGAGCAGTACTTC.

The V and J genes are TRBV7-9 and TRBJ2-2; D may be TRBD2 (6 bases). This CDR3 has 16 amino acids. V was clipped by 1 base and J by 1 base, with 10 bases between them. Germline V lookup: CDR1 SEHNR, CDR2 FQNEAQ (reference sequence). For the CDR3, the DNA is TGTGCCAGCAGCTTAGAGGGAGGAGGGAACACCGGGGAGCTGTTTTTT. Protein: CASSLEGGGNTGELFF.

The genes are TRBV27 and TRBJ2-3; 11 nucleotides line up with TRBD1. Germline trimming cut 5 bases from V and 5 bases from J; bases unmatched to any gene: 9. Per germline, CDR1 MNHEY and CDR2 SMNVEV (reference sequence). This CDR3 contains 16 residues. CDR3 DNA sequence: TGTGCCAGCAGTCTACTCTGGACAGGGGGCATAGATACGCAGTATTTT. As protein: CASSLLWTGGIDTQYF.

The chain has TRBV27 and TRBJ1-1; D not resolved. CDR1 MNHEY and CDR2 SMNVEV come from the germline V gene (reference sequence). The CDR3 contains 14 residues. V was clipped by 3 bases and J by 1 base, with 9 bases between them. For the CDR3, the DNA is TGTGCCAGCAGTTTGTGGCGGGAGAACACTGAAGCTTTCTTT. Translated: CASSLWRENTEAFF.

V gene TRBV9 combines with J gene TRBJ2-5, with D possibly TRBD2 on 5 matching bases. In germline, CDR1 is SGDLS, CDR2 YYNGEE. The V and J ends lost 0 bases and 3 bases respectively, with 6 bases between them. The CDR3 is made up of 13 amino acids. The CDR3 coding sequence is TGTGCCAGCAGCGTAGCGGGGAAAGAGACCCAGTACTTC. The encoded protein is CASSVAGKETQYF.

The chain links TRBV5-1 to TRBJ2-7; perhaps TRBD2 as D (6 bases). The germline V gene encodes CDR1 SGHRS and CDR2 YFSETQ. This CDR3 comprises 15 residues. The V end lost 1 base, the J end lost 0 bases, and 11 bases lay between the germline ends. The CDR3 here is CASSLRRGISYEQYF. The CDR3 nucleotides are TGCGCCAGCAGCTTGCGGCGCGGGATCTCCTACGAGCAGTACTTC.

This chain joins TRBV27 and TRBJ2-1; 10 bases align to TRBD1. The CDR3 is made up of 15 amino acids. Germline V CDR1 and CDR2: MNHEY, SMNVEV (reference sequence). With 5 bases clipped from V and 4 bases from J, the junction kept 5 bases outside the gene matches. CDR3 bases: TGTGCCAGCAGTCTTGACAGGGGGCTTTACAATGAGCAGTTCTTC. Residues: CASSLDRGLYNEQFF.

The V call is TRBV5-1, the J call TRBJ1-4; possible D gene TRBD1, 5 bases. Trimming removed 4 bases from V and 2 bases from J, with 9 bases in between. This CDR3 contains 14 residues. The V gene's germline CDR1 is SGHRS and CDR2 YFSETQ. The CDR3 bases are TGCGCCAGCAGCAGGGGAGGGACTAATGAAAAACTGTTTTTT. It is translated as CASSRGGTNEKLFF.

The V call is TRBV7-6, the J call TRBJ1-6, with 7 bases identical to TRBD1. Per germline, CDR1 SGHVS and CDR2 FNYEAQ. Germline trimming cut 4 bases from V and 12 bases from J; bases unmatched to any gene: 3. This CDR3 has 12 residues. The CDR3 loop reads CASSSDREPLHF. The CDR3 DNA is TGTGCCAGCAGCTCTGACAGGGAACCCCTCCACTTT.

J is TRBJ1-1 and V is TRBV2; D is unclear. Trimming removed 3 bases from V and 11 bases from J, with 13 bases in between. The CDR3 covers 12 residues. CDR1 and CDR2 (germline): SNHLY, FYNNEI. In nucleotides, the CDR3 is TGTGCCAGCAGTGAGGGAGGGCGGTCGGCTTTCTTT. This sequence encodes CASSEGGRSAFF. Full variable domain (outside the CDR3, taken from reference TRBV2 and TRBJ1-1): EPEVTQTPSHQVTQMGQEVILRCVPISNHLYFYWYRQILGQKVEFLVSFYNNEISEKSEIFDDQFSVERPDGSNFTLKIRSTKLEDSAMYFCASSEGGRSAFFGQGTRLTVV.

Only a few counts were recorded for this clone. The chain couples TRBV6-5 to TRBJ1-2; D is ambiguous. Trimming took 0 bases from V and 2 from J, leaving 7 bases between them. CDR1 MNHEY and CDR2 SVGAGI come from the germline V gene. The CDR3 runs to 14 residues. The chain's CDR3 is CASSYSAGNYGYTF. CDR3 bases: TGTGCCAGCAGTTACTCGGCGGGGAACTATGGCTACACCTTC.

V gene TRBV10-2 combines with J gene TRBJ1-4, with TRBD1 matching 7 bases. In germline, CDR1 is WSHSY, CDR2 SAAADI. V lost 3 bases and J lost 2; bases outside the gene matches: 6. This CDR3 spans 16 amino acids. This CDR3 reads CASSETDRATNEKLFF. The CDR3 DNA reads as TGCGCCAGCAGTGAAACCGACAGGGCCACTAATGAAAAACTGTTTTTT.

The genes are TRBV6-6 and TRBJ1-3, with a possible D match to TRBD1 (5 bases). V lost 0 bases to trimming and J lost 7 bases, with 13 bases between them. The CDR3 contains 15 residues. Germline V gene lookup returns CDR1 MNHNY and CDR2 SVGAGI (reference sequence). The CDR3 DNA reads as TGTGCCAGCAGTTACTCGCGGGGGAAGGGGAACACCATATATTTT. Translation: CASSYSRGKGNTIYF.

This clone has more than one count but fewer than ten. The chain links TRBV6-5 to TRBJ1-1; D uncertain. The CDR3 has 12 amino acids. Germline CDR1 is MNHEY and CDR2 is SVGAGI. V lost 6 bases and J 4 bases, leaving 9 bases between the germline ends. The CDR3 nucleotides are TGTGCCAGCAGCTTACTCGGCACTGAAGCTTTCTTT. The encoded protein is CASSLLGTEAFF.

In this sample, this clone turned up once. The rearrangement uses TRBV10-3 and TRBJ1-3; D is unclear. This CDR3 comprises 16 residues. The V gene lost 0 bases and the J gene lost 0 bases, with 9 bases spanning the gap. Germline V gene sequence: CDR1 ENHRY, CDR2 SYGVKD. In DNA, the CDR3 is TGTGCCATCAGTGAGTCACTACCGACCTCTGGAAACACCATATATTTT. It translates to CAISESLPTSGNTIYF.

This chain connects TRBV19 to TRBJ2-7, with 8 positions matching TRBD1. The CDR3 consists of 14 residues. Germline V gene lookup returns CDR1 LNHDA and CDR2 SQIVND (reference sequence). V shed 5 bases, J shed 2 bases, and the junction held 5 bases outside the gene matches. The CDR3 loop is CASSSVTGAYEQYF. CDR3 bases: TGTGCCAGTAGTTCCGTGACAGGGGCCTACGAGCAGTACTTC.

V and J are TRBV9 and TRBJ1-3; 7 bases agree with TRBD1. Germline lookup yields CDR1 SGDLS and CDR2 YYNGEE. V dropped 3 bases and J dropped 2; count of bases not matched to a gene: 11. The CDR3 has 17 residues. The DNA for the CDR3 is TGTGCCAGCAGCGCAGACGACAGGGTTGTCGCTGGAAACACCATATATTTT. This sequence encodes CASSADDRVVAGNTIYF. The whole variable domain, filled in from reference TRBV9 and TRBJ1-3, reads DSGVTQTPKHLITATGQRVTLRCSPRSGDLSVYWYQQSLDQGLQFLIQYYNGEERAKGNILERFSAQQFPDLHSELNLSSLELGDSALYFCASSADDRVVAGNTIYFGEGSWLTVV.

CDR3 protein: CASSWGLAYEQYF. The CDR3, as DNA: TGTGCCAGCAGTTGGGGGCTAGCCTACGAGCAGTACTTC. This chain joins TRBV27 and TRBJ2-7; tentatively, D is TRBD1 (6 bases). Trimming removed 4 bases from V and 2 bases from J, with 9 bases in between. This CDR3 has 13 amino acids. From germline, CDR1 is MNHEY and CDR2 SMNVEV (reference sequence).

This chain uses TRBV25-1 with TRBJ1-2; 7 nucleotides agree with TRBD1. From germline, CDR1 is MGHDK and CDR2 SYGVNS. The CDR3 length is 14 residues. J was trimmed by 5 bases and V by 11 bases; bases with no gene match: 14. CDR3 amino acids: CAARRDSTPYGYTF. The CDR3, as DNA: TGTGCCGCCCGCCGGGACAGCACCCCGTATGGCTACACCTTC.